These 26 T cell receptor beta chains share one sample of origin, sequenced in a study of cytomegalovirus exposure and HLA in healthy donors. PCR employed 60 Vbeta and 13 Jbeta primers. Assay: immunoSEQ multiplex PCR; the TCRdb copy retains only in-frame clones and omits some. In total, the table holds some 150,000 clones. What was sequenced was PBMCs. The source is a woman aged 18 to 35 in good health and CMV-seronegative.

The chain uses TRBV6-1 and TRBJ1-2; D is ambiguous. From germline, CDR1 is MNHNS and CDR2 SASEGT. The CDR3 totals 14 residues. Between the trimmed V and J ends, which lost 5 bases and 3 bases, there was a span of 13 bases. The CDR3 reads CASSPPRLDYGYTF. CDR3 sequence (DNA): TGTGCCAGCAGTCCTCCCAGATTGGACTATGGCTACACCTTC.

The V gene is TRBV27, the J gene TRBJ2-7; TRBD2 matches 10 bases. From germline, CDR1 is MNHEY and CDR2 SMNVEV (reference sequence). The CDR3 is 15 residues long. V was pared by 7 bases and J by 3 bases, with 9 bases of the junction left unmatched. This CDR3 reads CASKRTSGVSYEQYF. CDR3 DNA: TGTGCCAGCAAACGGACTAGCGGAGTAAGCTACGAGCAGTACTTC.

V gene TRBV7-2 combines with J gene TRBJ2-3; 7 bases map to TRBD2. Trimming took 5 bases from V and 1 from J; bases not matched to a gene: 3. The CDR3 has 14 residues. CDR1 and CDR2 from the germline V gene are SGHTA and FQGNSA. In nucleotides, the CDR3 is TGTGCCAGCAGCGCCCGGGGGGGCACAGATACGCAGTATTTT. This codes for CASSARGGTDTQYF.

V and J are TRBV6-5 and TRBJ1-1; D unresolved. Trimming removed 5 bases from V and 5 bases from J, with 15 bases in between. Germline CDR1 and CDR2: MNHEY and SVGAGI. The CDR3 loop spans 14 amino acids. This CDR3 is CASSQTLVLTEAFF. The CDR3 DNA is TGTGCCAGCAGTCAGACATTGGTTCTAACTGAAGCTTTCTTT.

The chain uses TRBV10-3 and TRBJ1-5; D might be TRBD1 (6 bases). Germline lookup yields CDR1 ENHRY and CDR2 SYGVKD. Deletions cut 3 bases from V and 1 base from J, with 13 bases between. This CDR3 comprises 16 residues. The CDR3 nucleotides are TGTGCCATCAGTGACTCACAGGGTAGGAGCAATCAGCCCCAGCATTTT. It yields the protein CAISDSQGRSNQPQHF.

The DNA for the CDR3 is TGTGCCAGCTCACCCGGGACAGGGGGGACCTACAATGAGCAGTTCTTC. Protein product: CASSPGTGGTYNEQFF. V usage is TRBV18 and J usage is TRBJ2-1; 11 bases fit TRBD1. Germline-derived CDR1 and CDR2 are KGHSH and LQKENI. The CDR3 sequence is 16 residues long. Trimming took 3 bases from V and 2 from J; bases not matched to a gene: 3. The full variable domain, with the rest looked up from reference TRBV18 and TRBJ2-1, is NAGVMQNPRHLVRRRGQEARLRCSPMKGHSHVYWYRQLPEEGLKFMVYLQKENIIDESGMPKERFSAEFPKEGPSILRIQQVVRGDSAAYFCASSPGTGGTYNEQFFGPGTRLTVL.

The chain recombines TRBV6-5 with TRBJ2-1, with 7 positions matching TRBD1. CDR1 is MNHEY, CDR2 SVGAGI, per germline. The V and J ends lost 8 bases and 11 bases, in that order; junction bases with no gene match: 6. The CDR3 totals 11 residues. This chain's CDR3 is CASSRDSQQFF. The CDR3 bases are TGTGCCAGCTCCCGGGACAGTCAGCAGTTCTTC.

The genes are TRBV5-5 and TRBJ2-6; D is undetermined. The germline V gene encodes CDR1 SGHKS and CDR2 YYEKEE (reference sequence). The CDR3 covers 16 residues. The V end lost 6 bases, the J end lost 0 bases, and 13 bases lay between the germline ends. CDR3 residues: CASMLRVNSGANVLTF. CDR3 in DNA: TGTGCCAGCATGCTTCGGGTTAACTCTGGGGCCAACGTCCTGACTTTC.

The chain couples TRBV21-1 to TRBJ1-1; the table's TRBD1 call for D was not verified on the DNA. TRBV21-1 is assigned pseudogene status. The CDR3 is 12 amino acids. The CDR3 DNA reads as TGTGCCATCAGTCAGGGTTGGGGTGAAGCTTTCTTT. Translating it yields CAISQGWGEAFF.

The chain is built from TRBV30 and TRBJ2-5; unclear D gene. The CDR3 is 14 amino acids. CDR1 is GTSNPN, CDR2 SVGIG, per germline (reference sequence). With 0 bases removed from V and 2 bases from J, the gap between germline ends came to 10 bases. CDR3 nucleotides: TGTGCCTGGAGTGTACGGGTCGGGCAAGAGACCCAGTACTTC. It specifies CAWSVRVGQETQYF.

This chain links TRBV18 with TRBJ2-7; 9 bases align to TRBD1. The germline V gene has CDR1 KGHSH and CDR2 LQKENI. The CDR3 spans 15 residues. V gave up 4 bases and J gave up 6 bases; unmatched junction bases: 10. The CDR3 DNA sequence: TGTGCCAGCTCACGGATTCGGGACAGGGTCACCGAGCAGTACTTC. It specifies CASSRIRDRVTEQYF. Supplemented by reference TRBV18 and TRBJ2-7, the full variable domain reads NAGVMQNPRHLVRRRGQEARLRCSPMKGHSHVYWYRQLPEEGLKFMVYLQKENIIDESGMPKERFSAEFPKEGPSILRIQQVVRGDSAAYFCASSRIRDRVTEQYFGPGTRLTVT.

The chain recombines TRBV13 with TRBJ1-1; a possible D gene is TRBD1 (5 bases). The V gene lost 1 base and the J gene lost 7 bases, with 7 bases spanning the gap. Germline values: CDR1 PRHDT, CDR2 FYEKMQ (reference sequence). The CDR3 contains 12 residues. The CDR3 sequence is CASSLETDEAFF. In nucleotides, the CDR3 is TGTGCCAGCAGCTTAGAGACAGATGAAGCTTTCTTT.

The chain carries TRBV15 and TRBJ2-2; 9 nucleotides match TRBD1. The germline V gene has CDR1 LNHNV and CDR2 YYDKDF (reference sequence). This CDR3 is 17 amino acids long. V dropped 2 bases and J dropped 6; count of bases not matched to a gene: 10. The CDR3 region has the DNA TGTGCCACCAGCAGATTCCGGGACAGGGCTTTTCCCGGGGAGCTGTTTTTT. It codes for CATSRFRDRAFPGELFF.

The chain recombines TRBV7-9 with TRBJ2-1; D may be TRBD1 (6 bases). The CDR3 is 15 amino acids. Germline CDR1 SEHNR, CDR2 FQNEAQ (reference sequence). V lost 4 bases and J lost 6, with 16 bases in between. As DNA, the CDR3 is TGTGCCAGCAGCTCGAAACGGGACAAAGCCAATGAGCAGTTCTTC. Protein sequence: CASSSKRDKANEQFF.

The chain joins TRBV5-1 to TRBJ1-1; a possible D gene is TRBD1 (6 bases). Germline CDR1 SGHRS, CDR2 YFSETQ. Between the trimmed V and J ends, which lost 0 bases and 2 bases, there was a span of 11 bases. This CDR3 region has 15 residues. The CDR3 DNA is TGCGCCAGCAGCTTGGTCGCACAGGGTAACACTGAAGCTTTCTTT. Protein: CASSLVAQGNTEAFF. The full variable domain, rest sourced from reference TRBV5-1 and TRBJ1-1, is KAGVTQTPRYLIKTRGQQVTLSCSPISGHRSVSWYQQTPGQGLQFLFEYFSETQRNKGNFPGRFSGRQFSNSRSEMNVSTLELGDSALYLCASSLVAQGNTEAFFGQGTRLTVV.

The chain has TRBV4-1 and TRBJ2-5, with 12 bases identical to TRBD2. The J call may be mistaken, given a closer DNA end match to TRBJ2-7. The CDR3 extends over 18 amino acids. Germline CDR1 MGHRA, CDR2 YSYEKL. CDR3 protein: CASSPSVTSGRKVYEQYF. The CDR3, as DNA: TGCGCCAGCAGCCCTTCCGTGACTAGCGGGAGAAAGGTCTACGAGCAGTACTTC.

The CDR3 DNA follows: TGTGCCAGCAGCTCCGCCCCGACAGGGGGAACCTACAATGAGCAGTTCTTC. Its protein is CASSSAPTGGTYNEQFF. The gene calls are TRBV7-7 and TRBJ2-1; 9 positions agree with TRBD1. CDR1 and CDR2 from the germline V gene are SSHAT and FNYEAQ (reference sequence). V lost 4 bases and J lost 2; bases outside the gene matches: 9. The length of the CDR3 is 17 residues.

This chain uses TRBV30 with TRBJ1-2, with TRBD1 identical over 8 bases. The CDR3 has 13 residues. V was pared by 1 base and J by 5 bases, with 3 bases of the junction left unmatched. CDR1 and CDR2 (germline): GTSNPN, SVGIG (reference sequence). The CDR3 nucleotides are TGTGCCTGGAGTGGGGACAGGATATATGGCTACACCTTC. Its translation: CAWSGDRIYGYTF.

This chain connects TRBV27 to TRBJ2-1, with 9 nucleotides matching TRBD2. Germline V gene sequence: CDR1 MNHEY, CDR2 SMNVEV (reference sequence). The junction had 0 bases not matched to a gene; V was cut back by 3 bases and J by 0 bases. The CDR3 length is 15 residues. The CDR3 DNA is TGTGCCAGCAGTTTGACTAGCGGCTCCTACAATGAGCAGTTCTTC. It encodes CASSLTSGSYNEQFF.

The chain combines TRBV4-1 with TRBJ1-1, with 9 bases fitting TRBD1. The CDR3 sequence is 16 residues long. CDR1 is MGHRA and CDR2 is YSYEKL in the germline V gene. With 4 bases clipped from V and 4 bases from J, the junction kept 10 bases outside the gene matches. This CDR3 reads CASSRRTGEVGTEAFF. CDR3 DNA sequence: TGCGCCAGCAGCCGAAGGACAGGGGAAGTGGGCACTGAAGCTTTCTTT.

The chain links TRBV2 to TRBJ1-3; maybe TRBD1 (6 bases). The closer fit of TRBJ2-2 to the DNA end suggests the J call may be wrong. CDR3 size: 15 residues. The V gene's germline CDR1 is SNHLY and CDR2 FYNNEI. CDR3 nucleotides: TGTGCCAGCAGTTCAACAGGGCTCTCCACCGGGGAGCTGTTTTTT. Protein: CASSSTGLSTGELFF.

V usage is TRBV12-5 and J usage is TRBJ2-3, with D uncertain. The length of the CDR3 is 13 residues. Per germline, CDR1 LGHNT and CDR2 FRNRAP. The V end was cut by 2 bases, the J end by 0 bases, with 3 bases between. CDR3 region: CASGLTSTDTQYF. CDR3 nucleotides: TGTGCTAGTGGTTTGACAAGCACAGATACGCAGTATTTT.

The V and J genes are TRBV27 and TRBJ2-7; D is unresolved. The germline V gene has CDR1 MNHEY and CDR2 SMNVEV (reference sequence). V lost 3 bases and J 2 bases, leaving 8 bases between the germline ends. This CDR3 spans 13 amino acids. CDR3 amino acids: CASSLTPAYEQYF. The CDR3 DNA is TGTGCCAGCAGTTTGACTCCAGCCTACGAGCAGTACTTC.

V is TRBV6-6 and J is TRBJ2-6; D ambiguous. Deletions cut 5 bases from V and 2 bases from J, with 10 bases between. From germline, CDR1 is MNHNY and CDR2 SVGAGI (reference sequence). This CDR3 is built from 15 residues. The chain's CDR3 is CASSNPVTGANVLTF. Here the CDR3 DNA reads TGTGCCAGCAGTAACCCAGTGACTGGGGCCAACGTCCTGACTTTC.

CDR3 loop: CASSPTSGEYEQYF. The DNA of the CDR3 is TGTGCCAGCAGCCCGACTAGCGGAGAGTACGAGCAGTACTTC. The rearrangement links TRBV4-2 to TRBJ2-7, with TRBD2 matching 9 bases. Looked up from germline, CDR1 is LGHNA and CDR2 is YNFKEQ. V was pared by 4 bases and J by 4 bases, with 5 bases of the junction left unmatched. The CDR3 extends over 14 amino acids.

The V and J genes are TRBV30 and TRBJ2-1; 7 positions agree with TRBD1. CDR3 length: 15 residues. Trimming took 0 bases from V and 1 from J; bases not matched to a gene: 3. Germline lookup yields CDR1 GTSNPN and CDR2 SVGIG (reference sequence). This CDR3 is CAWSVLRGSYNEQFF. Written as DNA, the CDR3 is TGTGCCTGGAGTGTACTCAGGGGGTCCTACAATGAGCAGTTCTTC.